This entry is about one T cell receptor beta chain. The data stem from a study of T-cell reconstitution after alpha-beta-depleted transplantation in children. The germline CDR1 and CDR2 sequences are SQVTM and ANQGSEA. CDR3 length: 12 residues. V lost 2 bases, J lost 2 bases, and 6 bases lay in between. TCRbeta library construction was performed incorporating unique molecular identifiers. TCRdb independently ran MiXCR on the PCR reads; one entry per CDR3 protein. The sample consists of fewer than 550,000 distinct CDR3 sequences, approximately 11% of them appearing once. This receptor was obtained from a human donor who donated a stem cell graft to a child with acute myeloid leukemia. The sequencing used PBMCs from the stem cell graft donor, collected from the stem cell graft. V and J are TRBV29-1 and TRBJ2-5; D is perhaps TRBD2 (5 bases). The CDR3 protein is CSVEPGQETQYF. In DNA form, the CDR3 reads TGCAGCGTTGAACCGGGGCAAGAGACCCAGTACTTC.